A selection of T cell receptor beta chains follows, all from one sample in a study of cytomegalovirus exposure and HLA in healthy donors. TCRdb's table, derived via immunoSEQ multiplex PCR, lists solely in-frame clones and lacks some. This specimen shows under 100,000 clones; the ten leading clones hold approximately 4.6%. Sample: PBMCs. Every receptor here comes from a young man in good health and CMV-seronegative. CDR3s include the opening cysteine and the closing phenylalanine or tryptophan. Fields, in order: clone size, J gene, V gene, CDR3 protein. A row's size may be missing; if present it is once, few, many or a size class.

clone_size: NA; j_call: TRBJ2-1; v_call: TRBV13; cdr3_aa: CASSLIAGGPNEQFF
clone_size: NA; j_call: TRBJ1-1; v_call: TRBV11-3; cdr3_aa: CASSLDLTVEAFF
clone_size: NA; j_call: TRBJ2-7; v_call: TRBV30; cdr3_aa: CAWRRRVGEQYF
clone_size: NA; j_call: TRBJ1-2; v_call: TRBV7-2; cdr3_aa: CASSSWGGSDTF
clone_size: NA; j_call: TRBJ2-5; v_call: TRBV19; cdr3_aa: CASTSGQLAYF
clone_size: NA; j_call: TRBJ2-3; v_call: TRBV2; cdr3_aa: CARSWASGGAMADTQYF
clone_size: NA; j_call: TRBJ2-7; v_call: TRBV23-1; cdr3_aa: CASIDRTYEQYF
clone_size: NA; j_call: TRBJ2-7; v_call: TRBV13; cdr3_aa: CASSLGPDRASYEQYF
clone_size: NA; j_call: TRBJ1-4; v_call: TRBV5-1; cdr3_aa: CASSPNGQGVEKLFF
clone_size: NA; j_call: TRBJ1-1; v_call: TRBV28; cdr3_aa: CASSQPQGLNTEAFF
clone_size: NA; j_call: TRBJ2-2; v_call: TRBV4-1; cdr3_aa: CASSGSQDHGWGLTGELFF
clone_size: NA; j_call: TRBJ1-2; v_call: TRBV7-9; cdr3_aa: CASSHGGGNYGYTF
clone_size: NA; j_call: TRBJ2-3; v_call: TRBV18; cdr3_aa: CASSPRTGPFYTDTQYF
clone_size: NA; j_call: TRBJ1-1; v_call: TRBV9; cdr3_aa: CASSATGRGNTEAFF
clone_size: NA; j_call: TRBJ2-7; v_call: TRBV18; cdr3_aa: CASSLGQVPNEQYF
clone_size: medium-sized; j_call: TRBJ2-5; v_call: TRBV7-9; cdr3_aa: CASSSRLAGVQETQYF
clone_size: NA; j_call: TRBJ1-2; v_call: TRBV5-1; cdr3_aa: CASSVGQFYGYTF
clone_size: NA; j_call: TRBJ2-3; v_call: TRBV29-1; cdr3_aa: CSVEGGELDGTDTQYF
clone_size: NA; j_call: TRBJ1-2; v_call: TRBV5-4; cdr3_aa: CASSFGAGEWGYTF
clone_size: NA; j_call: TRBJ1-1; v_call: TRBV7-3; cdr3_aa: CASSFTRNTEAFF
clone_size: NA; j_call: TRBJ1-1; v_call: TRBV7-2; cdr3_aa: CASSLAQGTEAFF
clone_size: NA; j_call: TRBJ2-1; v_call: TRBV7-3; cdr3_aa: CASSLTARDRVGYNEQFF
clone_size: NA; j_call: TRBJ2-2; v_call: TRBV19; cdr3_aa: CASDKTGHTGELFF
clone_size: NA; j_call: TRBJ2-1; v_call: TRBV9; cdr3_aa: CASSARGDSYNEQFF
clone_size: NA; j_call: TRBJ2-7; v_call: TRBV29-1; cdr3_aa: CSVEEPRTGGEQYF
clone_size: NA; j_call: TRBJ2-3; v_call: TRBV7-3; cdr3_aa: CASSPQVSTDTQYF
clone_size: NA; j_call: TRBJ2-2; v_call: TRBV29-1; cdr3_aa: CSAREGAGELFF
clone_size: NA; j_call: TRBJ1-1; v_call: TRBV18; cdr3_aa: CASSPILTTVRNTEAFF
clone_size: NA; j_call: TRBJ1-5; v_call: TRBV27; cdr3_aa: CASSLAGYSNQPQHF
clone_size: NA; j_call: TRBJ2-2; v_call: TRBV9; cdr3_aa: CASSARGTSYTGELFF
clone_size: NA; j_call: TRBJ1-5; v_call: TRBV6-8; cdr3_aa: CASSYFDREVNQPQHF
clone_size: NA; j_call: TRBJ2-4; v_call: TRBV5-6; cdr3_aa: CASSFRGSAKNIQYF
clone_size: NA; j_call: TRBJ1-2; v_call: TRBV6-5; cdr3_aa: CASTSGGVSYGYTF
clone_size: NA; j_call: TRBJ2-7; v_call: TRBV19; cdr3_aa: CASRASGSYYEQYF
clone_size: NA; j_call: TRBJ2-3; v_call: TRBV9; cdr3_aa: CASSVSSVDTQYF
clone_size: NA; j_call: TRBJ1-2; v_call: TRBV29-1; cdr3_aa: CSVDGTGGNYGYTF
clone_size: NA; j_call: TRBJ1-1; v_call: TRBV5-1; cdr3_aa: CASSFWGGLGTEAFF
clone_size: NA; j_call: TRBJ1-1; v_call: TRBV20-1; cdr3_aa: CSARSGWEAFF
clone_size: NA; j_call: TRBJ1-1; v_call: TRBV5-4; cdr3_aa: CASSAGTGGVADTEAFF
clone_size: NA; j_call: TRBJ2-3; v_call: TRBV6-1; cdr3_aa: CASRASTDTQYF
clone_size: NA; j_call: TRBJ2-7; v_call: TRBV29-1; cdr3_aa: CSVWGGDTYEQYF
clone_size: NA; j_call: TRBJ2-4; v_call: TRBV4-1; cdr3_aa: CASSQRLQNRWNIQYF
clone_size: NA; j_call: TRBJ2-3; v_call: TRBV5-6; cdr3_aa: CASSLYFLTRTSTDTQYF
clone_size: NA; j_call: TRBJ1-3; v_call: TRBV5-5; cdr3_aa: CASSWDFSSGNTIYF
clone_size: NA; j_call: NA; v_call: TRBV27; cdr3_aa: CASSMSGDYEQYF
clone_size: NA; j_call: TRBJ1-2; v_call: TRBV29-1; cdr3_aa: CSAEDRGRRTYGYAF
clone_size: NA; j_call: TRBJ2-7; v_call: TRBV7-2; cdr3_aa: CASSLGLSRTYEQYF
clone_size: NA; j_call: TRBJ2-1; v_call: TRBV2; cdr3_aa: CASSEGGVSYNEQFF
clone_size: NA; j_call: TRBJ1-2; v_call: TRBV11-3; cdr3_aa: CASSFEQGAYGYTF
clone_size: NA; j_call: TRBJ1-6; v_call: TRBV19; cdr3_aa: CASSIQGRGPLHF
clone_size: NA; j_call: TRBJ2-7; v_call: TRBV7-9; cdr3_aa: CASSSRTGLAYEQYF
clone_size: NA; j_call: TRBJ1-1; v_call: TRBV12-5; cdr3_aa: CASRSGTAMNTEAFF
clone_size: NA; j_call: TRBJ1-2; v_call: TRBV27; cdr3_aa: CASSRAKTGEIYGYTF
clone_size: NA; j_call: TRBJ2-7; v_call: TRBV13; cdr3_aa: CASSSGPGTGLHEQCF
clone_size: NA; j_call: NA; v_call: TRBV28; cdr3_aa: CASTPGTGSYEQYF
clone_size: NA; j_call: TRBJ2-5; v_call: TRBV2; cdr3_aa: CASGGTRGVETQYF
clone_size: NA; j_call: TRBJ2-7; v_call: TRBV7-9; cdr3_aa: CASSLGGLGSVEQYF
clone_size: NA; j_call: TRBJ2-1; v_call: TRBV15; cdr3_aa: CATSRGLSSGGAYNEQFF
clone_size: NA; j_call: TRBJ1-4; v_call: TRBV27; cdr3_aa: CASSSPDRGFGKLFF